This T cell receptor (beta chain) derives from a study of resident and recirculating memory T cells in vitiligo. Notes on the study in general: Clonality differed among vitiligo lesions, with no unique dominant clone. Non-conserved TCRs across sites and patients suggested distinct clones per lesion.

Some clones are missing from TCRdb's copy, which holds only in-frame ones; the method was immunoSEQ multiplex PCR. The table lists 70,000 to 75,000 clones, about 89% of them singletons. A word on this clone: The antigen remains unidentified.

Unmatched junction bases numbered 10, after V lost 1 base and J lost 2 bases. This CDR3 region has 19 residues. From germline, CDR1 is SGHTA and CDR2 FQGNSA. The chain has TRBV7-2 and TRBJ2-3; 12 nucleotides align to TRBD2. Sequenced material: blood. The sequence was obtained from a male donor with vitiligo. CDR3 region: CASSLVLLAGGPITDTQYF. As DNA, the CDR3 is TGTGCCAGCAGCTTAGTTCTGCTAGCGGGGGGGCCGATCACAGATACGCAGTATTTT.